Listed below are T cell receptor beta chains from one sample, sequenced in a study of cytomegalovirus exposure and HLA in healthy donors. Clones were sequenced by immunoSEQ multiplex PCR, and TCRdb holds only the in-frame ones, with some missing. The sample contains tens of thousands of clones, more than 60% of which appear only once. Sequencing was performed on PBMCs. These receptor sequences come from a male donor in good health and CMV-seropositive. Each CDR3 is given with its conserved first and last residue. The D gene is left open where the match is weak. Expanded clones are given a class, and other clones once, few, many or no size at all.

CDR3 | DNA | size | J | D | V
CASSPGDSWTSAIIYEQYF | TGTGCCAGCAGCCCTGGGGACTCCTGGACTAGCGCTATTATCTACGAGCAGTACTTC | . | TRBJ2-7 | TRBD2 | TRBV5-5
CASSPGQGGPYEQYF | TGTGCCAGCTCGCCCGGACAGGGAGGCCCCTACGAGCAGTACTTC | few | TRBJ2-7 | TRBD1 | TRBV18
CASNQLGGGTGELFF | TGTGCCAGCAACCAACTAGGAGGAGGTACCGGGGAGCTGTTTTTT | . | TRBJ2-2 | . | TRBV27
CASSPHDYGRGQNGYTF | TGTGCCAGCAGCCCCCATGACTACGGCAGGGGGCAAAATGGCTACACCTTC | . | TRBJ1-2 | TRBD1 | TRBV7-9
CASSLPRTSGNTIYF | TGTGCCAGCAGCTTACCCCGGACTTCTGGAAACACCATATATTTT | once | TRBJ1-3 | . | TRBV7-9
CASSGGTVMNTEAFF | TGTGCCAGCAGCGGAGGGACAGTCATGAACACTGAAGCTTTCTTT | . | TRBJ1-1 | TRBD1 | TRBV5-6
CASSYWGGAPTYEQYF | TGTGCCAGCTCTTATTGGGGGGGTGCCCCAACCTACGAGCAGTACTTC | . | TRBJ2-7 | TRBD2 | TRBV27
CAVSGQLNTEAFF | TGTGCCGTAAGCGGACAGCTAAACACTGAAGCTTTCTTT | few | TRBJ1-1 | . | TRBV19
CASSLGGPYGYTF | TGTGCCAGCAGCTTAGGCGGTCCGTATGGCTACACCTTC | . | TRBJ1-2 | . | TRBV7-9
CASSEGGGTYGYTF | TGTGCCAGCAGTGAAGGGGGAGGGACCTATGGCTACACCTTC | . | TRBJ1-2 | . | TRBV6-1
CASSLVASGVGGELFF | TGTGCCAGCAGCTTAGTTGCTAGCGGGGTAGGCGGGGAGCTGTTTTTT | . | TRBJ2-2 | TRBD2 | TRBV11-2
CASSVDRASQPQHF | TGTGCCAGCAGTGTGGACAGGGCCAGCCAGCCCCAGCATTTT | . | TRBJ1-5 | TRBD1 | TRBV6-1
CAINSGSNQPQHF | TGTGCCATCAATTCAGGGAGCAATCAGCCCCAGCATTTT | few | TRBJ1-5 | . | TRBV10-3
CASSLDTSGRGPNEQFF | TGCGCCAGCAGCTTGGATACTAGCGGGAGAGGTCCCAATGAGCAGTTCTTC | . | TRBJ2-1 | TRBD2 | TRBV5-1
CASSLRYGGSQETQYF | TGTGCCAGCAGCCTAAGATATGGGGGCTCACAAGAGACCCAGTACTTC | once | TRBJ2-5 | . | TRBV7-6
CASSLESTSPLHF | TGTGCCAGCAGCTTAGAGTCTACCTCACCCCTCCACTTT | . | TRBJ1-6 | . | TRBV7-9
CAWSVQYGYTF | TGTGCCTGGAGTGTTCAGTATGGCTACACCTTC | . | TRBJ1-2 | . | TRBV30
CSGLQGEAFF | TGCAGCGGTCTACAGGGGGAAGCTTTCTTT | . | TRBJ1-1 | TRBD1 | TRBV29-1
CASSAILVTGELFF | TGTGCCAGCAGCGCGATATTAGTAACCGGGGAGCTGTTTTTT | . | TRBJ2-2 | . | TRBV9
CASSGDSSYNEQFF | TGTGCCAGCAGCGGGGACAGCTCCTACAATGAGCAGTTCTTC | . | TRBJ2-1 | TRBD1 | TRBV5-6
CASGVGQARGYEQFF | TGTGCCAGCGGGGTGGGACAGGCCCGAGGCTATGAGCAGTTCTTC | . | TRBJ2-1 | TRBD1 | TRBV2
CASSRRAVNSGGARARTDTQYF | TGCGCCAGCAGCCGCAGGGCGGTTAATAGCGGGGGGGCTAGGGCTCGCACAGATACGCAGTATTTT | . | TRBJ2-3 | TRBD2 | TRBV4-3
CASSYSVAGSSYEQYF | TGTGCCAGCAGTTACTCCGTAGCGGGGAGCTCCTACGAGCAGTACTTC | . | TRBJ2-7 | TRBD2 | TRBV6-5
CAWRAGVNQPQHF | TGTGCCTGGAGAGCAGGGGTCAATCAGCCCCAGCATTTT | few | TRBJ1-5 | . | TRBV30
CASSIGWPSYVNEQYF | TGTGCCAGTAGTATAGGTTGGCCGTCTTATGTTAACGAGCAGTACTTC | . | TRBJ2-7 | . | TRBV19